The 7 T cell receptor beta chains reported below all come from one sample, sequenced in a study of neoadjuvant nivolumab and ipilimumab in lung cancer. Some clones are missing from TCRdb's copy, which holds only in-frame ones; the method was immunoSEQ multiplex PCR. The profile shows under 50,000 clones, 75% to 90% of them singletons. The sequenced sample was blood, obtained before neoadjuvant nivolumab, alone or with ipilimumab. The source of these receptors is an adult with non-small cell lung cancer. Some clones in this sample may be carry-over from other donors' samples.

The CDR3 nucleotides are TGTGCCTGGAGTGCCGTCTCGGGAACCTATGGCTACACCTTC. Translated, it gives CAWSAVSGTYGYTF. The chain couples TRBV30 to TRBJ1-2; the D is unclear. In germline, CDR1 is GTSNPN, CDR2 SVGIG (reference sequence). Trimming shortened V by 1 base and J by 4 bases, and 13 bases separated the two germline ends. This CDR3 contains 14 residues.

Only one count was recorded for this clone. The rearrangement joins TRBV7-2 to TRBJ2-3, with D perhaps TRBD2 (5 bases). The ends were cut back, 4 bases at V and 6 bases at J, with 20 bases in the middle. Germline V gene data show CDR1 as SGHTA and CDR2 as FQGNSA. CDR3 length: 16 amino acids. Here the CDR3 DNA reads TGTGCCAGCAGCTGGCGGGCCATTGGCAATTGGGATACGCAGTATTTT. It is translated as CASSWRAIGNWDTQYF.

The CDR3 DNA reads TGCAGCGTTGAGGGACAGGGATTATATACGCAGTATTTT. Its translation: CSVEGQGLYTQYF. V gene TRBV29-1 combines with J gene TRBJ2-3; the match to TRBD1 covers 9 bases. J was trimmed by 7 bases and V by 3 bases; bases with no gene match: 5. The CDR3 covers 13 residues. CDR1 and CDR2 (germline): SQVTM, ANQGSEA.

In DNA, the CDR3 is TGCGCCAGCACGGGGACTAGCGGGAACAATGAGCAGTTCTTC. It codes for CASTGTSGNNEQFF. V and J are TRBV10-2 and TRBJ2-1; 13 positions agree with TRBD2. The CDR3 runs 14 residues. The J segment lost 5 bases and the V segment lost 7 bases, leaving 2 bases of the junction unmatched. The V gene's germline CDR1 is WSHSY and CDR2 SAAADI.

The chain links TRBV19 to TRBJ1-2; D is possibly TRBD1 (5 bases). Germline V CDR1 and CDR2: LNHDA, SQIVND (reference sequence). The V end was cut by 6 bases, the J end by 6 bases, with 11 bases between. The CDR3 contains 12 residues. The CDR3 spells CASSYGTDGYTF. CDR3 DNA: TGTGCCAGTAGCTACGGGACGGATGGCTACACCTTC.

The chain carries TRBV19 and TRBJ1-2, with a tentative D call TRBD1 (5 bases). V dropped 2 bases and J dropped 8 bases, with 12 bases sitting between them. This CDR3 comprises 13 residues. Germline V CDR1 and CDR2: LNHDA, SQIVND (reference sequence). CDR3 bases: TGTGCCAGTAGTATACTCCAGGGCAGGGGCTACACCTTC. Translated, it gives CASSILQGRGYTF.

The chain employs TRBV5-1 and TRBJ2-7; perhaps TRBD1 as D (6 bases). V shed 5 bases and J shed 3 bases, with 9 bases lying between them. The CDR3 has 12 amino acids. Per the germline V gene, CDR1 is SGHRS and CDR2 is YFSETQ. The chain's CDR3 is CASRDSNYEQYF. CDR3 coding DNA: TGCGCCAGCAGGGACAGTAACTACGAGCAGTACTTC. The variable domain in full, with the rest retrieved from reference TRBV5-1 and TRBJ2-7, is KAGVTQTPRYLIKTRGQQVTLSCSPISGHRSVSWYQQTPGQGLQFLFEYFSETQRNKGNFPGRFSGRQFSNSRSEMNVSTLELGDSALYLCASRDSNYEQYFGPGTRLTVT.